Listed below are T cell receptor beta chains from one sample, sequenced in a study of blood T cell repertoires in COVID-19. TCRdb's copy holds only in-frame clones and misses some; the assay was immunoSEQ multiplex PCR. The sample lists around 150,000 clones; roughly 85% were seen once. The sequencing input was peripheral blood. The origin of the receptors is a human donor with acute or convalescent COVID-19. The donor label of this sample is uncertain. Each CDR3 is given with its conserved first and last residue. The order of the fields is CDR3 protein, J gene, clone size, V gene. The size entry is marked missing in some rows and otherwise reads once, few, many or a size class.

CASSIPLAGGGNTQYF,TRBJ2-3,.,TRBV5-4
CASSKLPRQGLAYEQYF,TRBJ2-7,few,TRBV21-1
CASSEATGLNQPQHF,TRBJ1-5,.,TRBV10-2
CSVDPGASGNTIYF,TRBJ1-3,.,TRBV29-1
CASSLRGAPFADTQYF,TRBJ2-3,few,TRBV27
CSASRTANNSPLHF,TRBJ1-6,.,TRBV20-1
CASSLSRSTMNTEAFF,TRBJ1-1,.,TRBV7-3
CAWSVPGGTQYF,TRBJ2-5,.,TRBV30
CASSQNPVGYTF,TRBJ1-2,few,TRBV3-1/TRBV3-2
CASSPPGGRENEKLFF,TRBJ1-4,.,TRBV5-4
CASSEQGNTEAFF,TRBJ1-1,.,TRBV5-1
CASSAGFWGVHTEAFF,TRBJ1-1,.,TRBV4-1
CASSILSRGQGKTNYGYTF,TRBJ1-2,.,TRBV19
CASSYAGRSTDTQYF,TRBJ2-3,.,TRBV6-5
CARSYSQDREAPYSNQPQHF,TRBJ1-5,.,TRBV7-5
CASTGTGAYEQYF,TRBJ2-7,.,TRBV5-1
CASSLDSVRGWGYTF,TRBJ1-2,.,TRBV7-9
CASSGTSGVNTGELFF,TRBJ2-2,.,TRBV9
CASSSTMNTEAFF,TRBJ1-1,.,TRBV7-2
CASSLRTGSAYNEQFF,TRBJ2-1,.,TRBV7-3
CASSLESATNEKLFF,TRBJ1-4,.,TRBV7-8
CASSQGSGGRHEQYF,TRBJ2-7,.,TRBV3-1/TRBV3-2
CASSAGGGGLNQPQHF,TRBJ1-5,.,TRBV2
CASSPWTGGYNEQFF,TRBJ2-1,.,TRBV28
CASRRGGNTEAFF,TRBJ1-1,.,TRBV7-8